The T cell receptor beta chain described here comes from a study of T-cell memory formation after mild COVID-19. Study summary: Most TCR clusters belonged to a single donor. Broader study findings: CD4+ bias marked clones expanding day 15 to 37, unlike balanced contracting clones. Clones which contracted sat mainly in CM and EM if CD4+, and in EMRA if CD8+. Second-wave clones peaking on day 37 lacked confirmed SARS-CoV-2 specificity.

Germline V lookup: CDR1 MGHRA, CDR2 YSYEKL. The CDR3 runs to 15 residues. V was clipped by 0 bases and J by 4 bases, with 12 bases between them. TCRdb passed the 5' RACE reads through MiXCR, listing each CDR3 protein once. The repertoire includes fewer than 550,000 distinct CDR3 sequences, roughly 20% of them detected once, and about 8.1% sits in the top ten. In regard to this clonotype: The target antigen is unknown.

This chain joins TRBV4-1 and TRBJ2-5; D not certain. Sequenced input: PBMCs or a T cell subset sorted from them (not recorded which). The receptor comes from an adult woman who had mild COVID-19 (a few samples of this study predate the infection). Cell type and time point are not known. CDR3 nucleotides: TGCGCCAGCAGCCAAGATTTCCAGCGTGGAGAGACCCAGTACTTC. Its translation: CASSQDFQRGETQYF.